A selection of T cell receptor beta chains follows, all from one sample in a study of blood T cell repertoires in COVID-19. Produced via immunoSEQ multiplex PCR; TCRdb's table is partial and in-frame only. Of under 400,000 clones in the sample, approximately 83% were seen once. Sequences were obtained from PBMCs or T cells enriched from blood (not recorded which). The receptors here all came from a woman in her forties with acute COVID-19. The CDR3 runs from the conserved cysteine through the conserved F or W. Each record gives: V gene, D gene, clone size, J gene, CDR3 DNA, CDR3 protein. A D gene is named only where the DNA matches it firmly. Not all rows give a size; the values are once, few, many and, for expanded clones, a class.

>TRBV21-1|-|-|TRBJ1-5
TGTGCCCGAGGGTCCGGAGGGAGCAATCAGCCCCAGCATTTT
CARGSGGSNQPQHF
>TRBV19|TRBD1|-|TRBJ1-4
TGTGCCAGTAAAGGGACAGAACTAGGAGAAAAACTGTTTTTT
CASKGTELGEKLFF
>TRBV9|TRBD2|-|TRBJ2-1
TGTGCCAGCAGCGTAGCTTCGCGGGGGTACTTCAATGAGCAGTTCTTC
CASSVASRGYFNEQFF
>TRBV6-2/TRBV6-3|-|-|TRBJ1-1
TGTGCCAGCAGTTACTCGGGGGGCACTGAAGCTTTCTTT
CASSYSGGTEAFF
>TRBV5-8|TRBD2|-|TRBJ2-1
TGTGCCAGCAGCTTGCGCCCGGGGAGGGGAGGTAATGAGCAGTTCTTC
CASSLRPGRGGNEQFF
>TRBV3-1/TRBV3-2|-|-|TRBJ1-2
TGTGCCAGCAGCCAAGACCTCCGGAGCGGCTACACCTTC
CASSQDLRSGYTF
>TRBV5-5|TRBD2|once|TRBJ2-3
TGTGCCAGCAGCTTAGATAGCGGGAGGGCCTGGGATACGCAGTATTTT
CASSLDSGRAWDTQYF
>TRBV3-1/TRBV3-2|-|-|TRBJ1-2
TGTGCCAGCAGCTCGACGGACATCTCTGGCTACACCTTC
CASSSTDISGYTF
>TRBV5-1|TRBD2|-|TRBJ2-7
TGCGCCAGCAGCCTTGGGGAGGGTTGGACCTACGAGCAGTACTTC
CASSLGEGWTYEQYF
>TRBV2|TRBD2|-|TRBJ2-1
TGTGCCAGCAGAGCGGGAGGACATAACAATGAGCAGTTCTTC
CASRAGGHNNEQFF
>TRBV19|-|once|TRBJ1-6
TGTGCCAGTAGTATAGGGACAGATCGCTCACCCCTCCACTTT
CASSIGTDRSPLHF
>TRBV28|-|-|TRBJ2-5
TGTGCCAGCAGTTTATGGAGAGGATTCCAAGAGACCCAGTACTTC
CASSLWRGFQETQYF
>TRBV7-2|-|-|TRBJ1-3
TGTGCCAGCACCCCGGGTGGTGTGGGAAACACCATATATTTT
CASTPGGVGNTIYF
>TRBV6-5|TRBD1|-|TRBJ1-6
TGTGCCAGCAGTTACCTACAGGGGGCCGTAGATTCACCCCTCCACTTT
CASSYLQGAVDSPLHF
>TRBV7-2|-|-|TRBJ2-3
TGTGCCAGCAGCTTAGAGACTAGCACAGATACGCAGTATTTT
CASSLETSTDTQYF
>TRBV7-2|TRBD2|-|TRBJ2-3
TGTGCCAGCAGCTTACGACTAGCGGGAGATACGCAGTATTTT
CASSLRLAGDTQYF
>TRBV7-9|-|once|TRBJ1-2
TGTGCCAGCAGCTTAGACAGTGATGGCTACACCTTC
CASSLDSDGYTF
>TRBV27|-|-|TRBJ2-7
TGTGCCAGCAGTCCTACAGGGATAACCTCCTACGAGCAGTACTTC
CASSPTGITSYEQYF
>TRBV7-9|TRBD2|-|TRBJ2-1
TGTGCCAGCAGAGCCTCGAGCGGGGCCTACAATGAGCAGTTCTTC
CASRASSGAYNEQFF
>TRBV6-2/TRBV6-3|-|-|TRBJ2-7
TGTGCCAGCAGTTACTCGGGGCCCGAGCAGTACTTC
CASSYSGPEQYF
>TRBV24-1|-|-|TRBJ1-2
TGTGCCACCAGTGTGTCGGGAGGGTATGGCTACACCTTC
CATSVSGGYGYTF
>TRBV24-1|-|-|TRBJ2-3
TGTGCCACCAGTGATTATCCGAGGAGCACAGATACGCAGTATTTT
CATSDYPRSTDTQYF
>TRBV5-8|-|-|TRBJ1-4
TGTGCCAGCAGCGGGTTAATACAGGCTGCAAATGAAAAACTGTTTTTT
CASSGLIQAANEKLFF
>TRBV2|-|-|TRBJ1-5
TGTGCCAGCCGGCGGGGTAGCAATCAGCCCCAGCATTTT
CASRRGSNQPQHF
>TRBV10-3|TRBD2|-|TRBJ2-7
TGTGCCTCTCGTGAAGTAGCGGGAGCTGACGAGCAGTACTTC
CASREVAGADEQYF
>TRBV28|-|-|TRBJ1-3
TGTGCCAGCAGCTTGGCCTCGGGGTCCTCTGGAAACACCATATATTTT
CASSLASGSSGNTIYF
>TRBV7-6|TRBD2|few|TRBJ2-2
TGTGCCAGCAGCCAATTCGGGAGGTCGGACACCGGGGAGCTGTTTTTT
CASSQFGRSDTGELFF
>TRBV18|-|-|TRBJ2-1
TGTGCCAGCTCACCACCGAAAGCTTCCCCGTTAAGCTCCTACAATGAGCAGTTCTTC
CASSPPKASPLSSYNEQFF
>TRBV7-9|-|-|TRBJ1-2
TGTGCCAGCAGCCTTAGAGGAGGGGACTATGGCTACACCTTC
CASSLRGGDYGYTF
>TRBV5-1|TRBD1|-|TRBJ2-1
TGCGCCAGCAGCAGGGACAGGGGATCAGTTTATGAGCAGTTCTTC
CASSRDRGSVYEQFF
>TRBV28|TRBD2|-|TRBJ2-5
TGTGCCAGCAGTTTGACGAGCGGGAGGGCTGGAGAGACCCAGTACTTC
CASSLTSGRAGETQYF
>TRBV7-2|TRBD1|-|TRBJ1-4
TGTGCCAGCAGCTTAGCGACAGGGATTTACGAAAAACTGTTTTTT
CASSLATGIYEKLFF
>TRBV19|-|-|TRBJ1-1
TGTGCCAGTAGTCCCACGGGGTACACTGAAGCTTTCTTT
CASSPTGYTEAFF
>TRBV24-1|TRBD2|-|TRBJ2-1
TGTGCCACCAGTGGGGTGGGGGGGAAAAATGAGCAGTTCTTC
CATSGVGGKNEQFF
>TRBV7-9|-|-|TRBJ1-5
TGTGCCAGCAGCTTAGACGAGGGAGATTATAGCAATCAGCCCCAGCATTTT
CASSLDEGDYSNQPQHF
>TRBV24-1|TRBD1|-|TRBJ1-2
TGTGCCACCAGTGATTCGGACAGGGTACTAGGGGGCTACACCTTC
CATSDSDRVLGGYTF
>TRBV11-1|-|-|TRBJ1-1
TGTGCCAGCAGCTTCGGGGAGGGGACTGAAGCTTTCTTT
CASSFGEGTEAFF
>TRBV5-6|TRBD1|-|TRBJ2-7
TGTGCCAGCAGCTTGTGGTGGGCCCAGGGGGCCTACGAGCAGTACTTC
CASSLWWAQGAYEQYF
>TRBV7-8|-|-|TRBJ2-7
TGTGCCAGCAGCTTAGGAAGGCGGGGAGCAGGGGAGCAGTACTTC
CASSLGRRGAGEQYF
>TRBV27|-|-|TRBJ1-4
TGTGCCAGCAGTTTCACAGGAGACTCGTGGGCAACTAATGAAAAACTGTTTTTT
CASSFTGDSWATNEKLFF
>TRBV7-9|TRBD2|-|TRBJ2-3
TGTGCCAGCAGCCGCGGGAGGGCCTTAGATACGCAGTATTTT
CASSRGRALDTQYF
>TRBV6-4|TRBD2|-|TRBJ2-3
TGTGCCAGCAGTGACTCCCTTCCAGCGGGGGACCACACAGATACGCAGTATTTT
CASSDSLPAGDHTDTQYF
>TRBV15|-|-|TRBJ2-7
TGTGCCACCAGCCAGAAATTGACGGAGCATAGGTACTTC
CATSQKLTEHRYF
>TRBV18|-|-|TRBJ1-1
TGTGCCAGCTTCGCACAACAGGCGGGGGCGAAAGATCTCTTT
CASFAQQAGAKDLF
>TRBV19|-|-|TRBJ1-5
TGTGCCAGTAGTTTACTACCAGGGGATAGCAATCAGCCCCAGCATTTT
CASSLLPGDSNQPQHF
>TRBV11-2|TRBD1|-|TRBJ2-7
TGTGCCAGCAGCTTAACAGGGGGCGGGGACGAGCAGTACTTC
CASSLTGGGDEQYF
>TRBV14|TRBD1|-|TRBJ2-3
TGTGCCAGCAGCCAGATAGGACAGGCTATTGATACGCAGTATTTT
CASSQIGQAIDTQYF
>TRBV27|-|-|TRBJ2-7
TGTGCCAGCAGTTGGGCCCGAGCCTACGAGCAGTACTTC
CASSWARAYEQYF
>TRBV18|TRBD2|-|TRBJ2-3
TGTGCCAGCTCACTAACACTAGCGGGAGGAGGGCAAGATACGCAGTATTTT
CASSLTLAGGGQDTQYF
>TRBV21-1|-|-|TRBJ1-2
TGTGCCAGCAGCAAACAGGGCAGGGGGTTAAAAGGATGGGACTATGGCTACACCTTC
CASSKQGRGLKGWDYGYTF
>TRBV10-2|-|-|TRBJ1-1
TGCGCCAGCAGTCGACAGGATACTTTCGACACTGAAGCTTTCTTT
CASSRQDTFDTEAFF
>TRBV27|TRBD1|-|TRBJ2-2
TGTGCCAGCAGTCGATACAGGGGGCTGATCCAAACCGGGGAGCTGTTTTTT
CASSRYRGLIQTGELFF